A selection of T cell receptor beta chains follows, all from one sample in a study of blood T cell repertoires in COVID-19. The protocol was immunoSEQ multiplex PCR, while the TCRdb copy is restricted to in-frame clones and leaves out a portion. The sample carries about 83,000 clones, about four fifths recorded once. The sample comprised peripheral blood. The source of these receptors is a woman of 80 years or more with acute or convalescent COVID-19. Both conserved end residues are part of each CDR3. The D gene is left open where the match is weak. Clone sizes are given selectively: once, few, many, or a class where the clone is expanded.

d_gene: TRBD2; j_gene: TRBJ2-6; v_gene: TRBV5-4; abundance: .; len: 18; CDR3nt: TGTGCCAGCAGCTTGGATTTAGCGGGGGGTTCCGGGGCCAACGTCCTGACTTTC; CDR3aa: CASSLDLAGGSGANVLTF
d_gene: .; j_gene: TRBJ1-1; v_gene: TRBV19; abundance: .; len: 15; CDR3nt: TGTGCCAGTAGTACATTCGAGGGAGGGAACACTGAAGCTTTCTTT; CDR3aa: CASSTFEGGNTEAFF
d_gene: .; j_gene: TRBJ1-5; v_gene: TRBV2; abundance: .; len: 19; CDR3nt: TGTGCCAGCAGTGAAGCGCTCCGACACCGTAGGATCCCCAATCAGCCCCAGCATTTT; CDR3aa: CASSEALRHRRIPNQPQHF
d_gene: .; j_gene: TRBJ1-1; v_gene: TRBV19; abundance: .; len: 16; CDR3nt: TGTGCCAGTAGATGGACAGCCTATGAATCGAACACTGAAGCTTTCTTT; CDR3aa: CASRWTAYESNTEAFF
d_gene: .; j_gene: TRBJ2-7; v_gene: TRBV19; abundance: .; len: 15; CDR3nt: TGTGCCAGTACCCCACGCAGGGAGGAGGGAAGCGAGCAGTACTTC; CDR3aa: CASTPRREEGSEQYF
d_gene: .; j_gene: TRBJ1-5; v_gene: TRBV5-5; abundance: .; len: 15; CDR3nt: TGTGCCAGCAACTTTATCGAGGGAAGCAATCAGCCCCAGCATTTT; CDR3aa: CASNFIEGSNQPQHF
d_gene: TRBD1; j_gene: TRBJ2-7; v_gene: TRBV2; abundance: .; len: 15; CDR3nt: TGTGCCAGCAGGTCCCCGGACAGGGGTCCCTACGAGCAGTACTTC; CDR3aa: CASRSPDRGPYEQYF
d_gene: .; j_gene: TRBJ2-3; v_gene: TRBV11-2; abundance: few; len: 16; CDR3nt: TGTGCCAGCAGCTTAGCAGGGGAACTGAACACAGATACGCAGTATTTT; CDR3aa: CASSLAGELNTDTQYF
d_gene: .; j_gene: TRBJ1-1; v_gene: TRBV19; abundance: .; len: 13; CDR3nt: TGTGCCAGTAGTATGACAGGGAACACTGAAGCTTTCTTT; CDR3aa: CASSMTGNTEAFF
d_gene: .; j_gene: TRBJ2-7; v_gene: TRBV13; abundance: .; len: 15; CDR3nt: TGTGCCAGCAGCTTAGTCCTTACAGGGACCTACGAGCAGTACTTC; CDR3aa: CASSLVLTGTYEQYF
d_gene: TRBD2; j_gene: TRBJ2-1; v_gene: TRBV6-5; abundance: .; len: 15; CDR3nt: TGTGCCAGCAGTCACGGGACTAGCGAATACAATGAGCAGTTCTTC; CDR3aa: CASSHGTSEYNEQFF
d_gene: TRBD2; j_gene: TRBJ2-3; v_gene: TRBV2; abundance: .; len: 18; CDR3nt: TGTGCCAGCAGGGCATCCTTTCCTCGGGACTACAACACAGATACGCAGTATTTT; CDR3aa: CASRASFPRDYNTDTQYF
d_gene: TRBD1; j_gene: TRBJ2-5; v_gene: TRBV7-7; abundance: .; len: 16; CDR3nt: TGTGCTAGCAGCTTAGGTACAGGGGTAAGGGGAGAGACCCAGTACTTC; CDR3aa: CASSLGTGVRGETQYF
d_gene: .; j_gene: TRBJ1-1; v_gene: TRBV2; abundance: .; len: 15; CDR3nt: TGTGCCAGCAGTGAGTTTCGGCCCTCGGAGGGTGAAGCTTTCTTT; CDR3aa: CASSEFRPSEGEAFF
d_gene: TRBD1; j_gene: TRBJ1-3; v_gene: TRBV4-1; abundance: .; len: 16; CDR3nt: TGCGCCAGCAGCCCCGGTCAGGGGGCGACTGGAAACACCATATATTTT; CDR3aa: CASSPGQGATGNTIYF
d_gene: .; j_gene: TRBJ1-6; v_gene: TRBV11-3; abundance: .; len: 14; CDR3nt: TGTGCCAGCAGCTTAGTATCGGTTAATTCACCCCTCCACTTT; CDR3aa: CASSLVSVNSPLHF
d_gene: .; j_gene: TRBJ1-2; v_gene: TRBV6-5; abundance: few; len: 13; CDR3nt: TGTGCCAGCAGTTATGGAGGGACCGATGGCTACACCTTC; CDR3aa: CASSYGGTDGYTF
d_gene: .; j_gene: TRBJ1-3; v_gene: TRBV5-6; abundance: .; len: 13; CDR3nt: TGTGCCAGCAGCTTGGGTACAGGGAACACCATATATTTT; CDR3aa: CASSLGTGNTIYF
d_gene: TRBD1; j_gene: TRBJ1-2; v_gene: TRBV6-4; abundance: .; len: 17; CDR3nt: TGTGCCAGCAGTGATACTCGCCGACAGGGGTCCAACTATGGCTACACCTTC; CDR3aa: CASSDTRRQGSNYGYTF
d_gene: .; j_gene: TRBJ2-6; v_gene: TRBV19; abundance: .; len: 14; CDR3nt: TGTGCCAGCACCAGAGGGTTTGGAGCCAACGTCCTGACTTTC; CDR3aa: CASTRGFGANVLTF
d_gene: .; j_gene: TRBJ2-7; v_gene: TRBV30; abundance: .; len: 13; CDR3nt: TGTGCCGCTACGGGGGACGCCTCCTACGAGCAGTACTTC; CDR3aa: CAATGDASYEQYF
d_gene: TRBD2; j_gene: TRBJ2-7; v_gene: TRBV6-5; abundance: .; len: 13; CDR3nt: TGTGCCACGCGGACTAGCGGGGAACACGAGCAGTACTTC; CDR3aa: CATRTSGEHEQYF
d_gene: TRBD1; j_gene: TRBJ1-2; v_gene: TRBV4-2; abundance: .; len: 16; CDR3nt: TGTGCCAGCAGCCAACCCGGGACAGGGGAGAACTATGGCTACACCTTC; CDR3aa: CASSQPGTGENYGYTF
d_gene: TRBD1; j_gene: TRBJ1-2; v_gene: TRBV18; abundance: .; len: 17; CDR3nt: TGTGCCAGCTCACCACTTGACAGGGGTGGTCTTCGGAATGGCTACACCTTC; CDR3aa: CASSPLDRGGLRNGYTF
d_gene: TRBD2; j_gene: TRBJ2-7; v_gene: TRBV5-1; abundance: .; len: 15; CDR3nt: TGCGCCAGCAGCTCACCGGGACTAGCGGCAATGAGGGAGTACTTC; CDR3aa: CASSSPGLAAMREYF
d_gene: .; j_gene: TRBJ1-2; v_gene: TRBV19; abundance: .; len: 14; CDR3nt: TGTGCCAGTAGGGACGGGGAATCCCTCTTCGGCTACACCTTC; CDR3aa: CASRDGESLFGYTF
d_gene: .; j_gene: TRBJ1-1; v_gene: TRBV7-9; abundance: few; len: 14; CDR3nt: TGTGCCAGCAGCTTAGCTATCCCCGGCACTGAAGCTTTCTTT; CDR3aa: CASSLAIPGTEAFF